This TCR beta chain originates from a study of blood T cell repertoires in COVID-19. Adults between about 18 and 89 years of age took part from fewer than 30 US areas. Trimming removed 4 bases at V and 1 base at J, with 8 bases between. The CDR3 extends over 13 amino acids. The germline V gene has CDR1 SGHRS and CDR2 YFSETQ. TCRdb's table, derived via immunoSEQ multiplex PCR, lists solely in-frame clones and lacks some. The profile shows 200,000 or so clones, 80% to 90% of them singletons. This clone has a single count. Other DNA sequences of this sample code for an identical CDR3. The TCR originated in a woman aged 30 to 39 who had been exposed to COVID-19. This chain links TRBV5-1 with TRBJ2-5, with no clear D. The sequenced sample was PBMCs or T cells enriched from blood (not recorded which). The CDR3 DNA reads as TGCGCCAGCAGCCTCCGAGCCCAAGAGACCCAGTACTTC. Translation: CASSLRAQETQYF.